The present entry profiles one T cell receptor (beta chain) with its context. This clonotype turned up a few times. The target of this receptor is not known. Nothing much larger sits one base from this clone, and base qualities are not available. Sequencing relied on an Illumina HiSeq 1500. TCRdb trimmed the raw reads at Q25, called clones with MiXCR and kept productive beta chains. Each CDR3 protein appears once, grouped with its most common genes and DNA. This sample comprises fewer than 550,000 distinct CDR3 sequences, around a quarter of them detected only once. The ten largest clones represent about 12% of the sample. Including the terminal cysteine and phenylalanine, the CDR3 comprises 15 residues. Only the CDR3 portion is preserved as DNA: 45 bases, with reading frame beginning at the first base. V trim: 8 bases; J trim: 7 bases; unmatched bases: 13. This specimen comes from a study of T cell repertoires in cytomegalovirus infection (dated by TCRdb to about 2019). In the study overall: Donor HLA type was relevant to the analysis, because carriage of CMV infection together with the matching HLA type was indicated by public TCR beta signatures.

Study-level results and caveats: In the ex vivo response, HLA-C-restricted CMV-specific TCR beta clonotypes were dominant, and in two of eight donors the single most frequent clonotype came from this HLA-C-restricted group. In both this cohort and an independent cohort of some 370 donors, the cumulative frequency of public TCR beta family members distinguished carriers of CMV infection plus the relevant HLA type.

The sequencing input was PBMCs. The receptor chain draws on TRBV12-3 or TRBV12-4 and TRBJ2-1, and 8 junctional nucleotides match TRBD2. This receptor was identified in a human donor in good health (CMV status not recorded). Some clones in this sample may be carry-over from other donors' samples. For the CDR3, the sequence is CASRARGAGGNEQFF. The DNA is TGTGCCAGCCGAGCGCGGGGGGCCGGGGGGAATGAGCAGTTCTTC.